Below are 13 T cell receptor beta chains sequenced from a single sample in a study of T cells after yellow fever vaccination. Using its own MiXCR run on the 5' RACE reads, TCRdb lists one record per CDR3 protein. Of 500,000 to 550,000 distinct CDR3 sequences in the sample, 20% to 25% are singletons; the top ten hold approximately 15%. This specimen was PBMCs, taken 20 to 25 days after the first yellow fever vaccination. All receptors come from a man younger than 35 who received the YFV17D yellow fever vaccine.

This clonotype was found a few times. This chain uses TRBV18 with TRBJ2-6; D is unresolved. V lost 0 bases to trimming and J lost 0 bases, with 6 bases between them. The germline V gene encodes CDR1 KGHSH and CDR2 LQKENI. The CDR3 extends over 16 amino acids. The CDR3 DNA sequence: TGTGCCAGCTCACCACCGCCCCGCTCTGGGGCCAACGTCCTGACTTTC. Amino acid sequence: CASSPPPRSGANVLTF.

The rearrangement links TRBV5-1 to TRBJ1-5; 11 bases align to TRBD1. The length of the CDR3 is 15 residues. Trimming at V came to 4 bases and at J to 4 bases, leaving 4 bases not matched to a gene. Germline CDR1 SGHRS, CDR2 YFSETQ. CDR3 in amino acids: CASSPGQGANQPQHF. The CDR3 region has the DNA TGCGCCAGCAGCCCCGGACAGGGGGCTAATCAGCCCCAGCATTTT.

This clonotype was detected only a few times. V usage is TRBV14 and J usage is TRBJ1-6; D is unresolved. Germline V lookup: CDR1 SGHDN, CDR2 FVKESK. This CDR3 spans 15 amino acids. Trimming removed 0 bases from V and 9 bases from J, with 12 bases in between. CDR3 in amino acids: CASSQDVGEFSPLHF. The CDR3 DNA sequence: TGTGCCAGCAGCCAAGACGTTGGGGAATTTTCACCCCTCCACTTT.

The genes are TRBV7-2 and TRBJ2-3; D could derive from TRBD1 or TRBD2 (5 bases each). Germline CDR1 SGHTA, CDR2 FQGNSA. This CDR3 contains 15 residues. V lost 4 bases and J 2 bases, leaving 13 bases between the germline ends. The CDR3 bases are TGTGCCAGCAGCTCGCCGAGGGGATCCACAGATACGCAGTATTTT. It yields the protein CASSSPRGSTDTQYF.

This CDR3 reads CASSTRLAGRYEQFF. The CDR3 coding sequence is TGTGCCAGCAGTACCCGACTAGCGGGGAGGTATGAGCAGTTCTTC. V is TRBV12-3 or TRBV12-4 and J is TRBJ2-1; 11 positions agree with TRBD2. The trim removed 5 bases at V and 8 bases at J, leaving 8 bases unmatched. The length of the CDR3 is 15 residues.

This clonotype was seen many times. V and J are TRBV29-1 and TRBJ2-4; 8 nucleotides match TRBD1. Germline V gene lookup returns CDR1 SQVTM and CDR2 ANQGSEA. The CDR3 extends over 13 amino acids. With 6 bases clipped from V and 6 bases from J, the junction kept 7 bases outside the gene matches. The CDR3 loop is CSVAGQETNIQYF. The CDR3 nucleotides are TGCAGCGTCGCGGGACAGGAGACAAACATTCAGTACTTC.

This clonotype was detected a few times. The chain recombines TRBV7-9 with TRBJ2-7, with unresolved D. Germline values: CDR1 SEHNR, CDR2 FQNEAQ (reference sequence). Trimming removed 4 bases at V and 2 bases at J, with 12 bases between. CDR3 length equals 14 residues. Here the CDR3 DNA reads TGTGCCAGCAGCTCAAGATCAAAAGCCTACGAGCAGTACGTC. Residues: CASSSRSKAYEQYV.

This clonotype was detected a few times. J is TRBJ2-3 and V is TRBV6-5; D is unresolved. CDR3 size: 13 residues. The germline V gene encodes CDR1 MNHEY and CDR2 SVGAGI. V lost 3 bases to trimming and J lost 1 base, with 5 bases between them. The CDR3 DNA sequence: TGTGCCAGCAGTTATGTCGGCACAGATACGCAGTATTTT. It is translated as CASSYVGTDTQYF.

The chain combines TRBV5-4 with TRBJ1-1; 7 bases match TRBD1. The V gene's germline CDR1 is SGHNT and CDR2 YYREEE (reference sequence). The junction had 7 bases not matched to a gene; V was cut back by 4 bases and J by 1 base. This CDR3 has 15 residues. Written as DNA, the CDR3 is TGTGCCAGCAGCGGGGGGGGGACAGCGAACACTGAAGCTTTCTTT. Translation: CASSGGGTANTEAFF.

V usage is TRBV12-3 or TRBV12-4 and J usage is TRBJ2-3; 8 bases align to TRBD2. J lost 2 bases, V lost 3 bases, and 10 bases had no gene match. The CDR3 extends over 17 amino acids. The CDR3 coding sequence is TGTGCCAGCAGTTTGTTTGGCGGGGGGCGGTTCACAGATACGCAGTATTTT. It encodes CASSLFGGGRFTDTQYF.

This clonotype has a handful of counts. This chain links TRBV6-5 with TRBJ2-2; D gene uncertain. The CDR3 contains 12 residues. Germline V lookup: CDR1 MNHEY, CDR2 SVGAGI. Trimming removed 5 bases at V and 7 bases at J, with 8 bases between. The CDR3, as DNA: TGTGCCAGCAGTCCTTCAAGCGGGGAGCTGTTTTTT. This sequence encodes CASSPSSGELFF.

The V and J genes are TRBV13 and TRBJ1-6; 8 bases fit TRBD1. Looked up from germline, CDR1 is PRHDT and CDR2 is FYEKMQ (reference sequence). The CDR3 totals 15 residues. Germline trimming cut 6 bases from V and 10 bases from J; bases unmatched to any gene: 11. The CDR3 here is CASRQDRVGSSPLHF. The CDR3 coding sequence is TGTGCCAGCAGACAGGACAGGGTCGGCTCGTCACCCCTCCACTTT.

The CDR3 nucleotides are TGTGCCAGCAGCTCGCGACACCCCACCGGGGAGCTGTTTTTT. Protein sequence: CASSSRHPTGELFF. V usage is TRBV7-3 and J usage is TRBJ2-2; unclear D gene. The ends were cut back, 4 bases at V and 4 bases at J, with 10 bases in the middle. Looked up from germline, CDR1 is SGHTA and CDR2 is FQGTGA. The CDR3 totals 14 residues.